The clone carrying this T cell receptor (beta chain) was seen a few times. Its antigen is currently unknown. The CDR3 is 19 residues long. Germline V gene data show CDR1 as SGHAT and CDR2 as FQNNGV. The V segment lost 5 bases and the J segment 3 bases; nucleotides outside the gene matches: 18. TCRdb redid the calling of the RT-PCR reads with MiXCR, one entry per CDR3 protein. Among hundreds of thousands of distinct CDR3 sequences listed, approximately 14% were seen once. The sample belongs to a study of response to subunit inactivated influenza vaccine. Study-wide results and limits: Only a handful of new T cells, the authors suggested, are recruited with each seasonal influenza vaccination.

This chain uses TRBV11-2 with TRBJ2-7; TRBD2 matches 11 bases. The starting material was PBMCs from blood, obtained roughly 12 days after vaccination. The origin of this receptor is a middle-aged man who received an inactivated influenza vaccine. This CDR3 is CASSRGFSGGAAVFYEQYF. The CDR3 DNA follows: TGTGCCAGCAGCCGGGGGTTTAGCGGGGGGGCCGCTGTATTCTACGAGCAGTACTTC.